This TCR beta chain was recorded in a study of human T cells and chemical hapten exposure. TCRdb reprocessed the RACE reads with MiXCR, giving one entry per CDR3 protein. Altogether roughly 130,000 distinct CDR3 sequences are present, about 11% being singletons, with the ten largest covering 2% to 2.5%. This clonotype was counted a few times. The target antigen is unknown. Germline lookup yields CDR1 MDHEN and CDR2 SYDVKM. The CDR3 is 14 residues long. V lost 6 bases to trimming and J lost 3 bases, with 11 bases between them. Study-wide points: No alteration of TCRs above 1 in 1000 frequency was seen with DPC sensitization.

Time point in this sample: patch test 3, about 24 weeks after DPC sensitization. Treatment: therapeutic diphenylcyclopropenone sensitization with weekly scalp DPC. Non-pregnant alopecia patients aged 18 to 70, suitable for DPC therapy. This chain links TRBV28 with TRBJ2-2; D perhaps matches TRBD2 (6 bases). The clonotype originates from a woman aged 45-65 years with alopecia areata. Some clones in this sample may be carry-over from other donors' samples. This material consisted of whole blood, taken in connection with sensitization to the hapten diphenylcyclopropenone (DPC). CDR3 DNA: TGTGCCAGCAGCCCGGGACTTCACACCGGGGAGCTGTTTTTT. It encodes CASSPGLHTGELFF.